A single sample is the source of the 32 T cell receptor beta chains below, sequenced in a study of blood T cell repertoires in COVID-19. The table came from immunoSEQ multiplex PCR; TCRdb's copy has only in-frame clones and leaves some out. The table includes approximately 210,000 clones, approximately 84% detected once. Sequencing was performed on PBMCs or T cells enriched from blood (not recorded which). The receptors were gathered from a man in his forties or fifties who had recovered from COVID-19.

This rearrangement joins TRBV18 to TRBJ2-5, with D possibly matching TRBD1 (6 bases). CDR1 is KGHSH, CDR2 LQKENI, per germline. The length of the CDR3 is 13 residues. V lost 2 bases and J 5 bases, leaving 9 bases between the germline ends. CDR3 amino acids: CASSPSQGETQYF. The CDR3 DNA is TGTGCCAGCTCACCATCCCAGGGGGAGACCCAGTACTTC.

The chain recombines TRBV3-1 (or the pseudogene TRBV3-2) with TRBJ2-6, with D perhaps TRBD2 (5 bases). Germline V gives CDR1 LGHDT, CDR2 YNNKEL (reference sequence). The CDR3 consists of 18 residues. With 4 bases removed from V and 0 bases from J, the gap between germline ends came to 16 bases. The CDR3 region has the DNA TGTGCCAGCAGCCCCCGGACGGGAACGAGCTCTGGGGCCAACGTCCTGACTTTC. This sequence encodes CASSPRTGTSSGANVLTF.

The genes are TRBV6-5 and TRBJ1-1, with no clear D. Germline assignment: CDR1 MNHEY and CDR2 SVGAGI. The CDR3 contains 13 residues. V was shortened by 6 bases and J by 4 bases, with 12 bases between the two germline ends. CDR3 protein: CASSPQRSTEAFF. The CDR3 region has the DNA TGTGCCAGCAGCCCCCAGAGGAGCACTGAAGCTTTCTTT.

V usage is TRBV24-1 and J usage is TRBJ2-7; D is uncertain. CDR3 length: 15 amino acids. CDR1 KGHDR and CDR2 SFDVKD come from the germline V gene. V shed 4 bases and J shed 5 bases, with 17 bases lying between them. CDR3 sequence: CATSEEWRPSDEQYF. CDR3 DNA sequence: TGTGCCACCAGTGAAGAATGGAGACCCTCGGACGAGCAGTACTTC.

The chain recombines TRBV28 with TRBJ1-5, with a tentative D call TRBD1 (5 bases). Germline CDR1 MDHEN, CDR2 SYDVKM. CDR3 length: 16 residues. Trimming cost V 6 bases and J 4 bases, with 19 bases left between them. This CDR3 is CASSLSGGVVNQPQHF. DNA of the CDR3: TGTGCCAGCAGCTTAAGTGGGGGGGTAGTGAATCAGCCCCAGCATTTT. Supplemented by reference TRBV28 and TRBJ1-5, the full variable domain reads DVKVTQSSRYLVKRTGEKVFLECVQDMDHENMFWYRQDPGLGLRLIYFSYDVKMKEKGDIPEGYSVSREKKERFSLILESASTNQTSMYLCASSLSGGVVNQPQHFGDGTRLSIL.

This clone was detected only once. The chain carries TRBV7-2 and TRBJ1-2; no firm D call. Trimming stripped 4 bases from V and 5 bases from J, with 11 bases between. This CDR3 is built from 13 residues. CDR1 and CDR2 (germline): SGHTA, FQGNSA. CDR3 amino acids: CASSWNSGYGYTF. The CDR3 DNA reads TGTGCCAGCAGCTGGAACTCAGGTTATGGCTACACCTTC.

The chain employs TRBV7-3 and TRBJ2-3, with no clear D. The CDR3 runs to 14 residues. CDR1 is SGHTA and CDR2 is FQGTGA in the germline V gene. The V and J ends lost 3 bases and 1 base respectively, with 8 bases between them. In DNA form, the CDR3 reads TGTGCCAGCAGCTTGGCGACTCGCACAGATACGCAGTATTTT. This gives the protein CASSLATRTDTQYF.

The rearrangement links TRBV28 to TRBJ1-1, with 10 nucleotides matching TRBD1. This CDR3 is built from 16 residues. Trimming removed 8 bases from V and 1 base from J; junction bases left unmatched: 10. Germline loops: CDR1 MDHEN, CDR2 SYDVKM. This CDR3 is CASGTGASGGNTEAFF. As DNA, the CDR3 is TGTGCCAGCGGGACAGGGGCCAGTGGGGGGAACACTGAAGCTTTCTTT.

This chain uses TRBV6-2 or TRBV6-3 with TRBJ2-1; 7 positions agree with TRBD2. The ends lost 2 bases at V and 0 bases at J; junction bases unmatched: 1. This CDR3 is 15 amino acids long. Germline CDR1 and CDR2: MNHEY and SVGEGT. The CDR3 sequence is CASSYRDYSYNEQFF. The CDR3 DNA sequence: TGTGCCAGCAGTTACCGGGACTACTCCTACAATGAGCAGTTCTTC.

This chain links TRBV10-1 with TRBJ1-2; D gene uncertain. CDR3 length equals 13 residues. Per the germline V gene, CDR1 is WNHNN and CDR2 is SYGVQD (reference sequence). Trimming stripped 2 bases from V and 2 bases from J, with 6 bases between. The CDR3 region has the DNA TGCGCCAGCAGTGAGGGAGGAAACTATGGCTACACCTTC. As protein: CASSEGGNYGYTF.

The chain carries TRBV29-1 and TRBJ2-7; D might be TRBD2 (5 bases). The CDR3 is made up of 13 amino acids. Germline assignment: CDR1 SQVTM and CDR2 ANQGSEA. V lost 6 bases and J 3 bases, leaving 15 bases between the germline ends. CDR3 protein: CSVAGNEFYEQYF. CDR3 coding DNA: TGCAGCGTGGCCGGGAACGAATTCTACGAGCAGTACTTC.

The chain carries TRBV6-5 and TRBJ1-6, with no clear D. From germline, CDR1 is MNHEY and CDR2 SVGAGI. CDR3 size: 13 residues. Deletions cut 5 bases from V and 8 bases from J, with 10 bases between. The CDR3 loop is CASSTDRYSPLHF. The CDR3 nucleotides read TGTGCCAGCAGTACAGACCGGTATTCACCCCTCCACTTT.

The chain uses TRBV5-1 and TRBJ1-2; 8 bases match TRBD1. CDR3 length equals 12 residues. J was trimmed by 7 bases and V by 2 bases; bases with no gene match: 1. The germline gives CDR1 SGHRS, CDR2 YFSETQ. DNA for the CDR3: TGCGCCAGCAGCTTACAGGGGGGTGGCTACACCTTC. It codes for CASSLQGGGYTF. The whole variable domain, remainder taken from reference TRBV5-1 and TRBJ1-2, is KAGVTQTPRYLIKTRGQQVTLSCSPISGHRSVSWYQQTPGQGLQFLFEYFSETQRNKGNFPGRFSGRQFSNSRSEMNVSTLELGDSALYLCASSLQGGGYTFGSGTRLTVV.

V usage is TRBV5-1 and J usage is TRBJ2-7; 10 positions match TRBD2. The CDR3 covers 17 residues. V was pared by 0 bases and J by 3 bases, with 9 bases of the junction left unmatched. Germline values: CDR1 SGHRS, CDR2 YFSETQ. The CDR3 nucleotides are TGCGCCAGCAGCTTGGAGGGTAGCGGGAGGTTCTTCTACGAGCAGTACTTC. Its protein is CASSLEGSGRFFYEQYF.

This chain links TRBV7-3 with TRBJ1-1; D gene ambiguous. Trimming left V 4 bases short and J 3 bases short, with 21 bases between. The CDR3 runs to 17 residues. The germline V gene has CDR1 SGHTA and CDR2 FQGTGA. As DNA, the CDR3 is TGTGCCAGCAGCTCCATAATGCGCCGGAGATTACACACTGAAGCTTTCTTT. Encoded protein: CASSSIMRRRLHTEAFF. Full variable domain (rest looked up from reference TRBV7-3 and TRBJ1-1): GAGVSQTPSNKVTEKGKYVELRCDPISGHTALYWYRQSLGQGPEFLIYFQGTGAADDSGLPNDRFFAVRPEGSVSTLKIQRTERGDSAVYLCASSSIMRRRLHTEAFFGQGTRLTVV.

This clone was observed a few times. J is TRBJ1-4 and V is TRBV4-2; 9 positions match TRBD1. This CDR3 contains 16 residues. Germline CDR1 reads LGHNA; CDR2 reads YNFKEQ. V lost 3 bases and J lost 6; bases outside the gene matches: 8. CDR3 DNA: TGTGCCAGCAGCCAGCAGACAGGGGGGCGTTATGAAAAACTGTTTTTT. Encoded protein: CASSQQTGGRYEKLFF.

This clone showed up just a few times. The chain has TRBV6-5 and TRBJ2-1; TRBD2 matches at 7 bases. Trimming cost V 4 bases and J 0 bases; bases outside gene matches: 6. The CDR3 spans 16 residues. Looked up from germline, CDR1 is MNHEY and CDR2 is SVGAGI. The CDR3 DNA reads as TGTGCCAGCAGTTTCTTAGCGGGCTTCTCCTACAATGAGCAGTTCTTC. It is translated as CASSFLAGFSYNEQFF.

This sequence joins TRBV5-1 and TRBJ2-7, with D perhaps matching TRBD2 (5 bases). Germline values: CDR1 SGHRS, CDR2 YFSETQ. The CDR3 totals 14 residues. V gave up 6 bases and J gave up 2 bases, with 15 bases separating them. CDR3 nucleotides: TGCGCCAGCACGTGGGGTGGAGGCCCCTACGAGCAGTACTTC. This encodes CASTWGGGPYEQYF. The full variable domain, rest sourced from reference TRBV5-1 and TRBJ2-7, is KAGVTQTPRYLIKTRGQQVTLSCSPISGHRSVSWYQQTPGQGLQFLFEYFSETQRNKGNFPGRFSGRQFSNSRSEMNVSTLELGDSALYLCASTWGGGPYEQYFGPGTRLTVT.

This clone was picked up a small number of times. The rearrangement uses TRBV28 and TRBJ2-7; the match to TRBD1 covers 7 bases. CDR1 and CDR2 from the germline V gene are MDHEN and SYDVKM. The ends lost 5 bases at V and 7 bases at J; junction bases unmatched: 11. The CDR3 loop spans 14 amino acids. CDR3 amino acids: CASSPGTAGVEQYF. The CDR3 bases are TGTGCCAGCAGTCCCGGGACAGCCGGGGTGGAGCAGTACTTC.

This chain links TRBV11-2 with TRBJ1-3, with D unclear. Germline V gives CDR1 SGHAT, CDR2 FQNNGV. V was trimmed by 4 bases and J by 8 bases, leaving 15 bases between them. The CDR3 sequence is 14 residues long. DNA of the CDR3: TGTGCCAGCAGCTCCTGGTCTGAAGACTACACCATATATTTT. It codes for CASSSWSEDYTIYF.

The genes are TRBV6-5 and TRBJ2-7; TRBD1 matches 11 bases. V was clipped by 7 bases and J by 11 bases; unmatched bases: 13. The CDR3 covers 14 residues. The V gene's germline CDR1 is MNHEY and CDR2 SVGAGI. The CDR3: CASTQRDRDRGEYF. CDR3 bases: TGTGCCAGCACCCAAAGAGATCGGGACAGGGGGGAGTACTTC.

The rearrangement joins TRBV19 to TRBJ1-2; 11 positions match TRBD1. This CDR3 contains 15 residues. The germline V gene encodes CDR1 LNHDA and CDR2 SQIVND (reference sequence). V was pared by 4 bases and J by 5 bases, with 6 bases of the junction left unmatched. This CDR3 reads CASSRPGQGVYGYTF. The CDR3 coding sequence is TGTGCCAGTAGTAGGCCGGGACAGGGGGTATATGGCTACACCTTC.

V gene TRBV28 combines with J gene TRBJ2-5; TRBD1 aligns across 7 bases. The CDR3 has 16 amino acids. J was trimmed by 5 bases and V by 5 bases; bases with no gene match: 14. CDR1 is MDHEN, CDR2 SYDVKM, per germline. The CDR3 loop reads CASSPPQQGMRETQYF. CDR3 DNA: TGTGCCAGCAGTCCCCCCCAACAGGGGATGAGGGAGACCCAGTACTTC.

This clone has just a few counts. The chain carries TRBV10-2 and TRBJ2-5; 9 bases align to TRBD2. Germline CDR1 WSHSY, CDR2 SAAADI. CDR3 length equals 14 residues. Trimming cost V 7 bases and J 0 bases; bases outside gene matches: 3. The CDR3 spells CASMSGGNQETQYF. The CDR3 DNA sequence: TGCGCCAGCATGAGCGGGGGGAACCAAGAGACCCAGTACTTC.

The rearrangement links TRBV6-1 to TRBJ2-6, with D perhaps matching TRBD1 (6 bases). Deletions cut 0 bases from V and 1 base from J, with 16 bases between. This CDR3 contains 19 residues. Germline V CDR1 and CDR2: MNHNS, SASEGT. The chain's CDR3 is CASSEAARGGLSGANVLTF. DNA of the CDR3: TGTGCCAGCAGTGAAGCAGCCAGGGGTGGTTTGTCTGGGGCCAACGTCCTGACTTTC.

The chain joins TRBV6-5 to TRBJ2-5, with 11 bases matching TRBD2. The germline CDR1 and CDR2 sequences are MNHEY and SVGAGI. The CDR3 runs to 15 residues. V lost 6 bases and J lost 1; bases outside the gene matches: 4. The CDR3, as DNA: TGTGCCAGCAGATTCACTAGCGGGGGCCAAGAGACCCAGTACTTC. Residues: CASRFTSGGQETQYF.

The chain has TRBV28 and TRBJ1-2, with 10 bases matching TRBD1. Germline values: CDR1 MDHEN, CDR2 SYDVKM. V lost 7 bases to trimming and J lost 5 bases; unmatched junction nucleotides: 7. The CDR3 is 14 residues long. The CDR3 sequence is CASTWDRGQYGYTF. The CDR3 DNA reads TGTGCCAGCACCTGGGACAGGGGTCAGTATGGCTACACCTTC.

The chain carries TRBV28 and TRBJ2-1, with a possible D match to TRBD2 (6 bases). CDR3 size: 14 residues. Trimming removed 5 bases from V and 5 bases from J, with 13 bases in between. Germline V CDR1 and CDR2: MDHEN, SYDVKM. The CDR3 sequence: CASSPGVADNEQFF. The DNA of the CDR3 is TGTGCCAGCAGTCCCGGGGTAGCGGACAATGAGCAGTTCTTC.

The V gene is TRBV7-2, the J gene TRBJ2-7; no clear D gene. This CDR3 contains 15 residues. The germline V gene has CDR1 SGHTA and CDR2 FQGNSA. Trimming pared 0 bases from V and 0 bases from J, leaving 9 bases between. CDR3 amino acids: CASSLAFPSSYEQYF. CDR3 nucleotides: TGTGCCAGCAGCTTAGCTTTTCCCAGCTCCTACGAGCAGTACTTC. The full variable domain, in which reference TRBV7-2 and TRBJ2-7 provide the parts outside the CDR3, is GAGVSQSPSNKVTEKGKDVELRCDPISGHTALYWYRQSLGQGLEFLIYFQGNSAPDKSGLPSDRFSAERTGGSVSTLTIQRTQQEDSAVYLCASSLAFPSSYEQYFGPGTRLTVT.

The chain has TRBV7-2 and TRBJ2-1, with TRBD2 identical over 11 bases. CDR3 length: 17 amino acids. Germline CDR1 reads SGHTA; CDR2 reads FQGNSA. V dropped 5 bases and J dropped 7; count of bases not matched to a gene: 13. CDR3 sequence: CASSTTPGTSGENEQFF. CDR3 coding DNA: TGTGCCAGCAGCACAACGCCCGGGACTAGCGGAGAGAATGAGCAGTTCTTC.

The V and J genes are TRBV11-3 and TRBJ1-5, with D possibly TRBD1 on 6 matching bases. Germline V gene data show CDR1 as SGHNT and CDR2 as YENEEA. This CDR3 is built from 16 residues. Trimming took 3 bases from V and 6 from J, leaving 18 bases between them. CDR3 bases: TGTGCCAGCAGCTTCGGGGGGGCGTATAGAGTTCAGCCCCAGCATTTT. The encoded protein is CASSFGGAYRVQPQHF.

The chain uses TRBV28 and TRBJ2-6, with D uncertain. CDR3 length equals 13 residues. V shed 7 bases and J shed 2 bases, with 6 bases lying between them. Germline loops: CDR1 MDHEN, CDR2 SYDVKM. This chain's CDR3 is CASNGAGANVLTF. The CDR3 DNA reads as TGTGCCAGCAACGGAGCTGGGGCCAACGTCCTGACTTTC.